This T cell receptor beta chain was profiled in a study of identical twins. Study-wide points: High-abundance cord blood beta clonotypes had fewer insertions; memory repertoires showed none.

Only healthy Caucasians were enrolled as donors. This clonotype was detected a few times. The antigen remains unidentified. One entry per CDR3 protein results from TCRdb running MiXCR on the 5' RACE reads. The sample has approximately 530,000 distinct CDR3 sequences; about 22% are singletons. Germline trimming cut 2 bases from V and 3 bases from J; bases unmatched to any gene: 2. CDR3 size: 15 residues. Germline-derived CDR1 and CDR2 are MNHEY and SVGEGT. These same records also appear under a second study, on yellow fever vaccine responses in identical twins.

The V gene is TRBV6-2 or TRBV6-3, the J gene TRBJ2-2; 8 bases fit TRBD2. The receptor's source is a woman aged 18-29 years in good health. The source material was CD4+ T cells sorted from blood. The DNA for the CDR3 is TGTGCCAGCAGTTACACGGGGGGGTACACCGGGGAGCTGTTTTTT. It encodes CASSYTGGYTGELFF.